The following is a TCR beta chain sequence with its context. The clone's antigen remains unknown. Base qualities are missing; no much larger clone stands one base away. TCRbeta CDR3 regions were amplified from genomic DNA by means of the immunoSEQ Assay, a bias-controlled multiplex PCR. As for the authors' bioinformatics: Nucleated cell counts per sample were estimated from amplification of reference gene primers within the assay. Sequence reads were collapsed and filtered to measure the absolute abundance of every unique TCRbeta CDR3 rearrangement. For each sample, productive Simpson clonality was calculated by taking the square root of Simpson's diversity index across productive rearrangements. TCRdb carries this immuneACCESS record with in-frame sequences only. Its versions omit some clonotypes, under half of them owing to an unresolved V gene in the studies checked, with the rest unexplained. From that table come the V and J calls and clone size; the DNA was used to work out D and trimming. Here the sample has about 110,000 clones; roughly nine tenths occur a single time. About 34% of the sample is in the top ten clones.

CDR1 and CDR2 (KGHSH, LQKENI) derive from the germline V gene. From the cysteine through the phenylalanine, the CDR3 covers 15 amino acids. Of the read, only the CDR3 DNA is kept; its 45 bases are in frame from base 1. V was cut back by 5 bases and J by 7 bases, leaving a gap of 17 bases between them. Collaborating institutions collected whole blood in K2EDTA tubes following their own protocols. For TCRbeta analysis, collaborators shipped samples in one of three forms: frozen whole blood, isolated PBMCs, or DNA extracted from either of those sample types. The data originate from a study of blood T cell repertoires in COVID-19 (dated by TCRdb to 2019 to 2021). In terms of the full investigation: The collaborator samples originated in the United States, Italy and Spain and spanned the acute and convalescent phases of COVID-19. A freely available public database, intended as a resource for researchers studying the immune response to SARS-CoV-2, is where the repertoires were released. Sample metadata almost always included a de-identified subject ID, COVID-19 status, age in years and sex. Samples came from the ongoing ImmuneRACE study (first 160 participants) plus 1,254 subjects from 6 global collaborators. The dataset comprised deeply sampled blood TCRbeta repertoires from subjects exposed to, actively infected with, or recovered from COVID-19. Where available, HLA class I and class II types were taken from metadata supplied by the sample provider and were not determined by assay-based typing. The material from the prospective study consisted of cDNA or gDNA derived from T cells, B-cell-depleted T cells, or PBMCs.

The investigation overall reported the following: How much clinical and demographic metadata was included differed by source and by participant, and the metadata was provided uncurated.

Here the chain combines TRBV18 and TRBJ2-2; matching of 7 bases hints at TRBD1 as the D gene. Sequencing input: peripheral blood. This receptor was identified in an elderly woman with acute or convalescent COVID-19. The nucleotide sequence is given as TGTGCCAGCTCAATCGCGGGACAGACAGGCGGGGAGCTGTTTTTT. The translation is CASSIAGQTGGELFF.